Listed here is a single TCR beta chain. Its antigen remains unknown. This sample is part of a study of cytomegalovirus exposure and HLA in healthy donors. Study summary: Earlier findings included some 120 million unique TCR beta sequences obtained from about 170 million T cells. From donors who were HLA-typed, an early data release held around 85 million unique TCRs. Findings of the study overall: Certain indistinguishable V segments, among them TRBV6-2 and TRBV6-3, were excluded.

Germline CDR1 SGHNT, CDR2 YENEEA. J was trimmed by 7 bases and V by 1 base; bases with no gene match: 5. The CDR3 totals 15 residues. With 60 Vbeta and 13 Jbeta primers, the PCR was carried out. The assay was immunoSEQ multiplex PCR, and TCRdb's table has in-frame clones only and misses some. Of around 150,000 clones detected, 70% to 90% appear once; the ten largest clones hold 9.3%. The chain employs TRBV11-3 and TRBJ2-4, with 9 bases matching TRBD1. Input material: PBMCs. This clonotype was sampled from a man aged 18-30 years in good health and CMV-seropositive. Here the CDR3 DNA reads TGTGCCAGCAGCTTAGCCGGACAGGGGAACAACATTCAGTACTTC. Translation: CASSLAGQGNNIQYF. Looking up the rest from reference TRBV11-3 and TRBJ2-4 gives the full variable domain: EAGVVQSPRYKIIEKKQPVAFWCNPISGHNTLYWYLQNLGQGPELLIRYENEEAVDDSQLPKDRFSAERLKGVDSTLKIQPAELGDSAVYLCASSLAGQGNNIQYFGAGTRLSVL.